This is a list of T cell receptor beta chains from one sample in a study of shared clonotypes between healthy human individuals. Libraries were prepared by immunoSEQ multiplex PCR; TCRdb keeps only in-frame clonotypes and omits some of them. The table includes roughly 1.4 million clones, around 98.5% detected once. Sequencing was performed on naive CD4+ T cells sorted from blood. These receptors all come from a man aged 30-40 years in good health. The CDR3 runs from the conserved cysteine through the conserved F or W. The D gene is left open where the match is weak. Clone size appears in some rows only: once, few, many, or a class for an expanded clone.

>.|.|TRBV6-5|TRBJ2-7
TGTGCCAGCCGGACAGTTTCGATGCAGTCCTACGAGCAGTACTTC
CASRTVSMQSYEQYF
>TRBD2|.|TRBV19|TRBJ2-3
TGTGCCAGTAGCCAACTAGCGGCTAGCACAGATACGCAGTATTTT
CASSQLAASTDTQYF
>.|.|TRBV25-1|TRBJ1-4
TGTGCCAGCAGCGACGACAGCTTAACTAATGAAAAACTGTTTTTT
CASSDDSLTNEKLFF
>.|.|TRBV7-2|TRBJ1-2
TGTGCCAGCAGCCTTACTATGGGGGCGCGGGGAAGCACCTTC
CASSLTMGARGSTF
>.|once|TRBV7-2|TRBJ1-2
TGTGCCAGCAGCTTGGAGCAGCACGGCTACACCTTC
CASSLEQHGYTF
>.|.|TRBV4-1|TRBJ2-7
TGCGCCAGCAGCCCCAAACCAAATTCCTACGAGCAGTACTTC
CASSPKPNSYEQYF
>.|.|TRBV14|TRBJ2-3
TGTGCCAGCAGCCACCGGCGCATAGATACGCAGTATTTT
CASSHRRIDTQYF
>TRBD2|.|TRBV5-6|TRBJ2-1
TGTGCCAGCAGCTACCGGGACTACCCAGTCCATGAGCAGTTCTTC
CASSYRDYPVHEQFF
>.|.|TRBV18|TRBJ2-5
TGTGCCAGCTCACGGCCGCCAGGGGAGACCCAGTACTTC
CASSRPPGETQYF
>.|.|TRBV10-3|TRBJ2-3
TGTGCCATCAGTCAGGGGATTGGGACAGATACGCAGTATTTT
CAISQGIGTDTQYF
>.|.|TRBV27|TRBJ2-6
TGTGCCAGCAGTTTATCGCAGGGGTTAGGAGGGGCCAACGTCCTGACTTTC
CASSLSQGLGGANVLTF
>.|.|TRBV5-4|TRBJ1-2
TGTGCCAGCAGCCGTGGGACGGCCGACTATGGCTACACCTTC
CASSRGTADYGYTF
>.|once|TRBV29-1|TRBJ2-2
TGCAGCGCCATGACAGGATCGAACACCGGGGAGCTGTTTTTT
CSAMTGSNTGELFF
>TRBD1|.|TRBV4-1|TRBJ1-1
TGCGCCAGCAGCCATGTCAAGGGGGCAGAGACTGAAGCTTTCTTT
CASSHVKGAETEAFF
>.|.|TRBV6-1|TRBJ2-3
TGTGCCAGCAGTTCGGATGGCTGGGACACAGATACGCAGTATTTT
CASSSDGWDTDTQYF
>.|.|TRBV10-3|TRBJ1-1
TGTGCCACCTCGTCGGACCCGAACACTGAAGCTTTCTTT
CATSSDPNTEAFF
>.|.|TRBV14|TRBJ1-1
TGTGCCAGCAGCCAAGGGGGGTGGGGTGACGCTTTCTTT
CASSQGGWGDAFF
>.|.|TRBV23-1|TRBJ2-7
TGCGCCGCCGGGACGAACTCCTACGAGCAGTACTTC
CAAGTNSYEQYF
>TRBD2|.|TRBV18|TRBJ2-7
TGTGCCAGCTCACCCCAGACTAGCGGGAGCTACGAGCAGTACTTC
CASSPQTSGSYEQYF
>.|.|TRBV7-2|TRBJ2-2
TGTGCCAGCAGCCCGCGGCGGTTGGACACCGGGGAGCTGTTTTTT
CASSPRRLDTGELFF
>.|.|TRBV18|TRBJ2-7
TGTGCCAGCTCACTCAAGGGTCTTTCCTACGAGCAGTACTTC
CASSLKGLSYEQYF
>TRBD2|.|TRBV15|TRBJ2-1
TGTGCCACCAGCAAGGAGGGACTAGCGGTCAATGAGCAGTTCTTC
CATSKEGLAVNEQFF
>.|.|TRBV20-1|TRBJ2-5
TGCAGTGCCCATAACGGGGAGACCCAGTACTTC
CSAHNGETQYF
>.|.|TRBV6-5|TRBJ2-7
TGTGCCAGCAGTTACTCAAGCTCCTACGAGCAGTACTTC
CASSYSSSYEQYF
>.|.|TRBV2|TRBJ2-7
TGTGCCAGCAGGGTGACAGAGACCTACGAGCAGTACTTC
CASRVTETYEQYF
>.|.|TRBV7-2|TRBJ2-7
TGTGCCAGCAGCTTAGGGACTCAATACGAGCAGTACTTC
CASSLGTQYEQYF
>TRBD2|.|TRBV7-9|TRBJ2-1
TGTGCCAGCAGCTCGACTAGCGGGAGAGGGGCCTCCTACAATGAGCAGTTCTTC
CASSSTSGRGASYNEQFF
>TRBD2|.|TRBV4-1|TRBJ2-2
TGCGCCAGCAGCCGACAGTCCCCTTTGGTAGCGGGAGGGGGATACACCGGGGAGCTGTTTTTT
CASSRQSPLVAGGGYTGELFF
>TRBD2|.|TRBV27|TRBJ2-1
TGTGCCAGCAGTTTAAGGAAACTAGCGGGAGTCTACAATGAGCAGTTCTTC
CASSLRKLAGVYNEQFF
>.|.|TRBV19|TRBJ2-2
TGTGCCAGTAGTACCTCGTTCGCGAACACCGGGGAGCTGTTTTTT
CASSTSFANTGELFF
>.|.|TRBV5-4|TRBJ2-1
TGTGCCAGCAGCTCTGGACACCGGCCCGAGCAGTTCTTC
CASSSGHRPEQFF
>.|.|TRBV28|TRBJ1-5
TGTGCCAGCAGTTTATTAGTGGGGGCGGGAGATCAGCCCCAGCATTTT
CASSLLVGAGDQPQHF
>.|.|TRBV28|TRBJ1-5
TGTGCCAGCAGAGGACTCTTTAGCAATCAGCCCCAGCATTTT
CASRGLFSNQPQHF
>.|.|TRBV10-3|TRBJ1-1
TGTGCCATCAGTGAGTCGAACACTAAGCCTGCTGAAGCTTTCTTT
CAISESNTKPAEAFF
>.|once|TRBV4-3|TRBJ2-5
TGCGCCAGCAGCCTAACCGGGACCAACCAAGAGACCCAGTACTTC
CASSLTGTNQETQYF
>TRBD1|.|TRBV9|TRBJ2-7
TGTGCCAGCAGCGTAGAGGGTAACAGGGGCTACGAGCAGTACTTC
CASSVEGNRGYEQYF
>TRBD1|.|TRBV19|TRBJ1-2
TGTGCCAGTAGTGTCCGGGACAGGGCCAATCGTAACTATGGCTACACCTTC
CASSVRDRANRNYGYTF
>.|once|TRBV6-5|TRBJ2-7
TGTGCCAGCAGTTACATGGGGCGGAGTGGTTACGAGCAGTACTTC
CASSYMGRSGYEQYF
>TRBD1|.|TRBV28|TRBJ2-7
TGTGCCAGCAGTTTGGACAGGAAGACGACCTCCTACGAGCAGTACTTC
CASSLDRKTTSYEQYF
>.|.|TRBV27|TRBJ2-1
TGTGCCAGCACTCCCCGGGGACTCCTCTACAATGAGCAGTTCTTC
CASTPRGLLYNEQFF
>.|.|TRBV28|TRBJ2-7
TGTGCCAGCAGTTCGGCTACCCCCCCCGACGAGCAGTACTTC
CASSSATPPDEQYF
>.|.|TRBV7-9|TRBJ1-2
TGTGCCAGCAGCTTAGACAGGGAAGGTGGCTACACCTTC
CASSLDREGGYTF
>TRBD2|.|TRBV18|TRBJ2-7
TGTGCCAGCTCACCAACCATGACTAGCGGGAGTAGTGAGCAGTACTTC
CASSPTMTSGSSEQYF
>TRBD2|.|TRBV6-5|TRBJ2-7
TGTGCCAGCGGGCTAGCGGGAGCCTACGAGCAGTACTTC
CASGLAGAYEQYF
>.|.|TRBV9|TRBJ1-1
TGTGCCAGCAGCGGAAGAGGGGAAGCTTTCTTT
CASSGRGEAFF
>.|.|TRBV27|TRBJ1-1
TGTGCCAGCAGTTTTGAGGGAGGGTGGACTGAAGCTTTCTTT
CASSFEGGWTEAFF
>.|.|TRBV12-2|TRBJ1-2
TGTGCAAGTCGCTTAGAACTCTCAATGAACTATGGCTACACCTTC
CASRLELSMNYGYTF
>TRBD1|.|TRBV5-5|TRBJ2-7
TGTGCCAGCAGCTTGGAAGGGACAGGGTCCTACGAGCAGTACTTC
CASSLEGTGSYEQYF
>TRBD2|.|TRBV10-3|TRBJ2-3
TGTGCCATCAGTGCAGTAGCGGGAGGGCCAGATACGCAGTATTTT
CAISAVAGGPDTQYF
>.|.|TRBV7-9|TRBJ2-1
TGTGCCAGCAGCTTAAGTGGGACCCAGGGGAATGAGCAGTTCTTC
CASSLSGTQGNEQFF
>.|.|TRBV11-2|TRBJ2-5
TGTGCCAGCAGCCCGCCGAGGGCCGAGACCCAGTACTTC
CASSPPRAETQYF
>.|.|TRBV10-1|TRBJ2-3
TGCGCCAGCAGTCCCAGCACAGATACGCAGTATTTT
CASSPSTDTQYF